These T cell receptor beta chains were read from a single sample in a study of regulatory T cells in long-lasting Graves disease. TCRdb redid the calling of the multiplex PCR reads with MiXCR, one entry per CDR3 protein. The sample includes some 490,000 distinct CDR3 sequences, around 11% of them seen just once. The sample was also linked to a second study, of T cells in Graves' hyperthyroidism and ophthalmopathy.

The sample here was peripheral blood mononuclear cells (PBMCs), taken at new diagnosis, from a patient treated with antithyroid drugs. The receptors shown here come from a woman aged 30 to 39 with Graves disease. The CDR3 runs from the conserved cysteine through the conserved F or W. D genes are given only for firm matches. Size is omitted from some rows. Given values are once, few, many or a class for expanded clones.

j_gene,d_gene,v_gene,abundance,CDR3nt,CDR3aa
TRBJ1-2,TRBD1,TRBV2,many,TGTGCCAGCAACAACCGGGACAGGGTCGGTGATGGCTACACCTTC,CASNNRDRVGDGYTF
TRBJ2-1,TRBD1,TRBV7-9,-,TGTGCCAGCAGTCCCTGGACAGGGGAAAATGAGCAGTTCTTC,CASSPWTGENEQFF
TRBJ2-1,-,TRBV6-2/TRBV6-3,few,TGTGCCACCACGACCAACTACAATGAGCAGTTCTTC,CATTTNYNEQFF
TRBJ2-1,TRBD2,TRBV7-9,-,TGTGCCAGCAGCTTTCAGACTAGCGCCCGCCCCAATGAGCAGTTCTTC,CASSFQTSARPNEQFF
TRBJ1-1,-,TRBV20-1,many,TGCAGTGCTAGGAGGTCGGGGAACCGTTTATACGCTTTCTTT,CSARRSGNRLYAFF
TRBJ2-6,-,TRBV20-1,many,TGCAGTGCTAGATCGGGGGCCAACGTCCTGACTTTC,CSARSGANVLTF
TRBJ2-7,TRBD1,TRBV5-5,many,TGTGCCAGCAGCTTTCAGGACAGGGGGACATACGAGCAGTACTTC,CASSFQDRGTYEQYF
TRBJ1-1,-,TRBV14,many,TGTGCCAGCAGCCAAGACCGGCGGCCACCTTCGGAAGCTTTCTTT,CASSQDRRPPSEAFF
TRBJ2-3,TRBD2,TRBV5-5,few,TGTGCCAGCAGGGTTAGCGGGAAGGCAGATACGCAGTATTTT,CASRVSGKADTQYF
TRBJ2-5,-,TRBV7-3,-,TGTGCCAGCAGCACCAATACGGGAGACGAGACCCAGTACTTC,CASSTNTGDETQYF
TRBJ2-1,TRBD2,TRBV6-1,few,TGTGCCAGCACAAACCGGGGGGGGCGGGAGATGCTCAATGAGCAGTTCTTC,CASTNRGGREMLNEQFF
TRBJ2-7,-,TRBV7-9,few,TGTGCCAGCAGCTTAGCGCGGACGGCCAAAGAGCAGTACTTC,CASSLARTAKEQYF
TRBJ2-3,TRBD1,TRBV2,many,TGTGCCAACCCCACAGGGGGCGAGACAGATACGCAGTATTTT,CANPTGGETDTQYF
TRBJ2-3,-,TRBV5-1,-,TGCGCCAGCAGCTTGTTCCCCGGGGTGACAGATACGCAGTATTTT,CASSLFPGVTDTQYF
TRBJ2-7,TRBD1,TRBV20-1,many,TGCAGTGCTATCAAAAGGGGGCCAACCTACGAGCAGTACTTC,CSAIKRGPTYEQYF
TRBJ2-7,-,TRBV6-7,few,TGTGCCAGCAGTTACACCCTCAAACGGGTTTACGAGCAGTACTTC,CASSYTLKRVYEQYF
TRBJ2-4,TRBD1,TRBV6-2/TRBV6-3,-,TGTGCCAGCGGATTGACAGGGATACACATTCAGTACTTC,CASGLTGIHIQYF
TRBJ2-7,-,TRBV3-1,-,TGTGCCAGCAGCCACCATAGCGCCTACGAGCAGTACTTC,CASSHHSAYEQYF
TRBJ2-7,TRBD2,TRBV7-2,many,TGTGCCAGCAGCATAGGGGGACTAGCGATAGTCTACGAGCAGTACTTC,CASSIGGLAIVYEQYF
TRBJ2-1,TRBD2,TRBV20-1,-,TGCAGTGCTAGGACTAGCGGGAGGAATGAGCAGTTCTTC,CSARTSGRNEQFF
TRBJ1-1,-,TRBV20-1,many,TGCAGTGCTAGAGATCGGAGGGCTCGGACTGAAGCTTTCTTT,CSARDRRARTEAFF
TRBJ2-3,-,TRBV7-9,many,TGCGCCAGCAGCCTCGGACAGACCACAGATACGCAGTATTTT,CASSLGQTTDTQYF
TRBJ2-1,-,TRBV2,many,TGTGCCAGCAGGCTGGTCCCCAATGAGCAGTTCTTC,CASRLVPNEQFF
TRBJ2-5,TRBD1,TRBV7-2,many,TGTGCCAGCAGCTCGAGGACAGGGAGGTCGGAGACCCAGTACTTC,CASSSRTGRSETQYF
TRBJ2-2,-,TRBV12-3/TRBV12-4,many,TGTGCCAGCAGTCAGGGTACCGGGGAGCTGTTTTTT,CASSQGTGELFF
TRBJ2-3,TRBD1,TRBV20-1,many,TGCAGTGCTAGAGGAACAGGGGCTCGGAATACGCAGTATTTT,CSARGTGARNTQYF
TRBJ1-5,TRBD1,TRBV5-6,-,TGTGCCAGCAGCTCCGGGACAGGGGGCGGTCAGCCCCAGCATTTT,CASSSGTGGGQPQHF
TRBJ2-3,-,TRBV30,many,TGTGCCTGGACCCTACTCCTACATCCCCCTGGGGATACGCAGTATTTT,CAWTLLLHPPGDTQYF
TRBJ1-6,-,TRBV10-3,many,TGTGCCATCAGTTCCGGCTCCTATAATTCACCCCTCCACTTT,CAISSGSYNSPLHF
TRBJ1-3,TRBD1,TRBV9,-,TGTGCCAGCAGCGTTACAGGGGGAAATGGAAACACCATATATTTT,CASSVTGGNGNTIYF
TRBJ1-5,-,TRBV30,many,TGTGCCTGGAGTGGCGGCAGCCCCAATCAGCCCCAGCATTTT,CAWSGGSPNQPQHF
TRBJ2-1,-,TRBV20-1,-,TGCAGTGCTAGAGACCCCGCGTCTACTAGTCCACGCGAGCAGTTCTTC,CSARDPASTSPREQFF
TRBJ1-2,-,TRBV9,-,TGTGCCAGCAGCGTAGCACTGGGAGTGGATGGCTACACCTTC,CASSVALGVDGYTF
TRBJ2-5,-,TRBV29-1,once,TGCAGCGTTGATGGGGCTGCCCAAGAGACCCAGTACTTC,CSVDGAAQETQYF
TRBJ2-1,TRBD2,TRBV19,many,TGTGCCAGTAGTTCAAAACCCTACAGCGGGAGGGCCGATCGGGTTGAGCAGTTCTTC,CASSSKPYSGRADRVEQFF
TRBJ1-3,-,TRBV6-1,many,TGTGCCAGCATCACTTGGCACTCTGGAAACACCATATATTTT,CASITWHSGNTIYF
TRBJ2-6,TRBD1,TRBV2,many,TGTGCCAGCAGTATCCCAGGGGGTGAAGCTGGGGCCAACGTCCTGACTTTC,CASSIPGGEAGANVLTF
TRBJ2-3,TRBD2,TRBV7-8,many,TGTGCCAGCAGCTTAGAGGGACTAGCGCTGAGCACAGATACGCAGTATTTT,CASSLEGLALSTDTQYF
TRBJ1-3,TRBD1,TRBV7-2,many,TGTGCCAGCAGCTGGGCGGGAGGGGGCGGAAACACCATATATTTT,CASSWAGGGGNTIYF
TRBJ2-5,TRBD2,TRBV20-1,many,TGCAGTGCTAGGGGCGGGCTCGCGGGAGGACAAGAGACCCAGTACTTC,CSARGGLAGGQETQYF
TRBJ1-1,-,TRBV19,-,TGTGCCAGTAGTAGGCCAGCCGCCCTCGAAGCTTTCTTT,CASSRPAALEAFF
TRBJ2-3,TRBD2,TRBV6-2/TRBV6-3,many,TGTGCCAGCAGACCTATAGGACTAGCGGATTACACAGATACGCAGTATTTT,CASRPIGLADYTDTQYF
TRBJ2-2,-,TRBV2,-,TGTGCCAGCAGTTATCGAGGGGTGGTCACCGGGGAGCTGTTTTTT,CASSYRGVVTGELFF
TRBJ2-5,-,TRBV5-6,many,TGTGCCAGCAGCTTGCTGGGTGGCGAGACCCAGTACTTC,CASSLLGGETQYF
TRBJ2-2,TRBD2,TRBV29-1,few,TGCAGCGGGAGCGGGAGCACCGGGGAGCTGTTTTTT,CSGSGSTGELFF